One TCR beta chain is described in this entry. Its specificity is not known. The entry originates in a study of cytomegalovirus exposure and HLA in healthy donors. General study points: TCR beta chains associated with HLA were, in a later analysis, more clonally expanded than equally common others. Specificity of a few CMV-associated chains for CMV antigens was verified in vitro. According to the study, 160 or so TCR beta chains were cytomegalovirus-associated.

The donors, nominally healthy at sampling, likely had unrecorded immune exposures. It was with 60 Vbeta and 13 Jbeta primers that the PCR ran. Clones were read by immunoSEQ multiplex PCR, and TCRdb kept only the in-frame ones, dropping some. This repertoire shows about 240,000 clones, around 80% found once; its top ten account for roughly 7.4%. The sequence came from a woman aged 55-75 years in good health and CMV-seropositive. Input material: PBMCs.

Here the CDR3 DNA reads TGTGCCAGCAGTTTCCGGGGCTCCTACAATGAGCAGTTCTTC. Protein product: CASSFRGSYNEQFF. The rearrangement uses TRBV28 and TRBJ2-1, with a tentative D call TRBD2 (5 bases). This CDR3 comprises 14 residues. V was trimmed by 3 bases and J by 0 bases, leaving 6 bases between them. Germline V CDR1 and CDR2: MDHEN, SYDVKM. The full variable domain, completed using reference TRBV28 and TRBJ2-1, is DVKVTQSSRYLVKRTGEKVFLECVQDMDHENMFWYRQDPGLGLRLIYFSYDVKMKEKGDIPEGYSVSREKKERFSLILESASTNQTSMYLCASSFRGSYNEQFFGPGTRLTVL.